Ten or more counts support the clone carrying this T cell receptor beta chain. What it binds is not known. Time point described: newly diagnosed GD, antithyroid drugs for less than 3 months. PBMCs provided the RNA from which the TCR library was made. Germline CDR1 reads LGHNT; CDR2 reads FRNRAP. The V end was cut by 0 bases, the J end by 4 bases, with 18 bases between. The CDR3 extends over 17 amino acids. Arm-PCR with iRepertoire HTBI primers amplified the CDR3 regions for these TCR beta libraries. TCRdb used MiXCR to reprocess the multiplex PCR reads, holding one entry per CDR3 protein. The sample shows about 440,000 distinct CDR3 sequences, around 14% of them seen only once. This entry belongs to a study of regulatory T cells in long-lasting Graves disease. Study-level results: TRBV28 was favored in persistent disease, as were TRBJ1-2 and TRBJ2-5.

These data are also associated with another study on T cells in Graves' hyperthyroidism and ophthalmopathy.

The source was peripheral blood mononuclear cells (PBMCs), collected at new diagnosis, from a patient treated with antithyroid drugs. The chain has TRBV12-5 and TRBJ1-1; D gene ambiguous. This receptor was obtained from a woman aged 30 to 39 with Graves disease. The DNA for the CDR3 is TGTGCTAGTGGTTTGGTACCCCGACCCATCGCCAGCACTGAAGCTTTCTTT. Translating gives CASGLVPRPIASTEAFF.